A selection of T cell receptor beta chains follows, all from one sample in a study of regulatory T cells in long-lasting Graves disease. Via MiXCR, TCRdb re-called the multiplex PCR reads, giving one row per CDR3 protein. This sample carries hundreds of thousands of distinct CDR3 sequences, approximately 22% of them seen once, and the ten largest clones take roughly 13%. The material sequenced was peripheral blood mononuclear cells (PBMCs), taken when the disease was refractory, from a patient treated with antithyroid drugs. These receptors were taken from a female donor with Graves disease. Both conserved end residues are part of each CDR3. Fields, in order: V gene, J gene, CDR3 protein.

v_gene: TRBV2
j_gene: TRBJ1-1
CDR3aa: CASKKGQGETEAFF

v_gene: TRBV6-2/TRBV6-3
j_gene: TRBJ2-5
CDR3aa: CASSYWTGIETQYF

v_gene: TRBV12-3/TRBV12-4
j_gene: TRBJ2-2
CDR3aa: CASSLGSGRGTGELFF

v_gene: TRBV30
j_gene: TRBJ2-2
CDR3aa: CAWGWGANTGELFF

v_gene: TRBV7-8
j_gene: TRBJ2-3
CDR3aa: CASSLDEPEDTQYF

v_gene: TRBV25-1
j_gene: TRBJ1-4
CDR3aa: CASSESRGANEKLFF

v_gene: TRBV6-1
j_gene: TRBJ1-1
CDR3aa: CASRDGLTEAFF

v_gene: TRBV29-1
j_gene: TRBJ1-1
CDR3aa: CSVGEGNDTEAFF

v_gene: TRBV4-1
j_gene: TRBJ1-5
CDR3aa: CASSQDLGSYQPQHF

v_gene: TRBV10-3
j_gene: TRBJ1-2
CDR3aa: CAISDWGRSVGYGYTF

v_gene: TRBV18
j_gene: TRBJ2-1
CDR3aa: CASSPTEVDNEQFF

v_gene: TRBV2
j_gene: TRBJ2-7
CDR3aa: CASTTYLTGGPGYEQYF

v_gene: TRBV5-1
j_gene: TRBJ2-7
CDR3aa: CASSLDPGGAYEQYF

v_gene: TRBV20-1
j_gene: TRBJ1-2
CDR3aa: CSARRQGGGYTF

v_gene: TRBV3-1
j_gene: TRBJ1-6
CDR3aa: CASSLGQPNSPLHF

v_gene: TRBV7-9
j_gene: TRBJ1-2
CDR3aa: CASSYGGTREYGYTF

v_gene: TRBV27
j_gene: TRBJ2-2
CDR3aa: CASSLGWRPGELFF

v_gene: TRBV20-1
j_gene: TRBJ1-5
CDR3aa: CSARDRGVGGNQPQHF

v_gene: TRBV5-1
j_gene: TRBJ2-2
CDR3aa: CASSFRGPATGELFF

v_gene: TRBV30
j_gene: TRBJ1-6
CDR3aa: CAWAGTSLSLHF

v_gene: TRBV28
j_gene: TRBJ2-5
CDR3aa: CASSPPDLRETQYF

v_gene: TRBV28
j_gene: TRBJ2-4
CDR3aa: CATSGGDLGIQYF

v_gene: TRBV7-2
j_gene: TRBJ2-2
CDR3aa: CASSPARQTGKIGELFF

v_gene: TRBV11-2
j_gene: TRBJ1-3
CDR3aa: CASSLDRVGNTIYF

v_gene: TRBV12-3/TRBV12-4
j_gene: TRBJ2-7
CDR3aa: CASRKSLDGTYEQYF

v_gene: TRBV20-1
j_gene: TRBJ2-7
CDR3aa: CSASPTGGSYEQYF

v_gene: TRBV2
j_gene: TRBJ2-2
CDR3aa: CASRDSANTGELFF

v_gene: TRBV4-1
j_gene: TRBJ1-6
CDR3aa: CASSQAPAGRRDSPLHF

v_gene: TRBV2
j_gene: TRBJ1-2
CDR3aa: CASVRQGDYGYTF

v_gene: TRBV28
j_gene: TRBJ2-7
CDR3aa: CASSLAGQGYEQYF

v_gene: TRBV5-1
j_gene: TRBJ2-2
CDR3aa: CASSSTAGVGELFF

v_gene: TRBV19
j_gene: TRBJ2-7
CDR3aa: CASSKDGRGYEQYF

v_gene: TRBV20-1
j_gene: TRBJ1-2
CDR3aa: CSASTEPPYYGYTF

v_gene: TRBV3-1
j_gene: TRBJ2-5
CDR3aa: CASSQLYQETQYF

v_gene: TRBV20-1
j_gene: TRBJ2-7
CDR3aa: CSARETYRGPYEQYF

v_gene: TRBV28
j_gene: TRBJ1-2
CDR3aa: CASTFLRGTLGGYTF

v_gene: TRBV18
j_gene: TRBJ1-5
CDR3aa: CASSPDTVTSNQPQHF

v_gene: TRBV2
j_gene: TRBJ2-2
CDR3aa: CASSGGASGITGELFF

v_gene: TRBV11-2
j_gene: TRBJ2-4
CDR3aa: CASSLENPRQVADEQYF

v_gene: TRBV7-9
j_gene: TRBJ2-1
CDR3aa: CASSVLGPGVAGPSNEQFF

v_gene: TRBV6-2/TRBV6-3
j_gene: TRBJ2-2
CDR3aa: CASGYFGGGELFF

v_gene: TRBV14
j_gene: TRBJ2-5
CDR3aa: CASSQSYEGTQYF

v_gene: TRBV7-9
j_gene: TRBJ2-7
CDR3aa: CASSSDLLADSSYEQYF

v_gene: TRBV3-1
j_gene: TRBJ1-5
CDR3aa: CASSQDPNQPQHF